The 7 T cell receptor beta chains below come from one sample, sequenced in a study of blood T cell repertoires in COVID-19. Here immunoSEQ multiplex PCR was the method, and the copy in TCRdb shows in-frame clones only, minus some. The sample consists of 150,000 to 200,000 clones, about 88% of them appearing once. The source material was peripheral blood. The origin of the receptors is a man aged 45 to 65 who had recovered from COVID-19.

This chain uses TRBV7-3 with TRBJ2-7; 7 bases are shared with TRBD1. Germline loops: CDR1 SGHTA, CDR2 FQGTGA. The CDR3 consists of 13 residues. V gave up 5 bases and J gave up 6 bases; unmatched junction bases: 7. CDR3 amino acids: CASSHATGTEQYF. CDR3 nucleotides: TGTGCCAGCAGCCATGCGACAGGGACCGAGCAGTACTTC.

This clone was recorded once. The chain couples TRBV7-9 to TRBJ2-2, with 7 bases lining up with TRBD1. In germline, CDR1 is SEHNR, CDR2 FQNEAQ (reference sequence). The CDR3 covers 13 residues. J lost 6 bases, V lost 4 bases, and 2 bases had no gene match. For the CDR3, the DNA is TGTGCCAGCAGCTCGACAGGGCCCGGGGAGCTGTTTTTT. Protein: CASSSTGPGELFF. The whole variable domain, filled in from reference TRBV7-9 and TRBJ2-2, reads DTGVSQNPRHKITKRGQNVTFRCDPISEHNRLYWYRQTLGQGPEFLTYFQNEAQLEKSRLLSDRFSAERPKGSFSTLEIQRTEQGDSAMYLCASSSTGPGELFFGEGSRLTVL.

The chain joins TRBV2 to TRBJ2-7, with 9 bases aligning to TRBD2. CDR3 length: 13 residues. CDR1 and CDR2 from the germline V gene are SNHLY and FYNNEI. Losses at the gene ends were 3 bases for V and 11 bases for J; bases not matched to a gene: 8. The DNA of the CDR3 is TGTGCCAGCAGTGAGTGGGAGCGGGGGGAGGAGTACTTC. It is translated as CASSEWERGEEYF.

The chain is built from TRBV10-2 and TRBJ2-1; TRBD2 agrees at 10 bases. The CDR3 length is 14 residues. V dropped 8 bases and J dropped 6; count of bases not matched to a gene: 7. Germline CDR1 WSHSY, CDR2 SAAADI. The CDR3 loop is CASQREGSINEQFF. In DNA, the CDR3 is TGCGCCAGCCAGCGGGAGGGGTCAATCAATGAGCAGTTCTTC.

This chain uses TRBV6-2 or TRBV6-3 with TRBJ2-1; D may correspond to TRBD1 or TRBD2 (5 bases each). V lost 7 bases to trimming and J lost 3 bases, with 10 bases between them. The CDR3 runs 13 residues. From germline, CDR1 is MNHEY and CDR2 SVGEGT. CDR3 sequence reads: CASTPGHYNEQFF. Here the CDR3 DNA reads TGTGCCAGCACCCCGGGGCACTACAATGAGCAGTTCTTC.

The gene calls are TRBV9 and TRBJ1-2; 7 positions agree with TRBD1. V shed 5 bases and J 4 bases; nucleotides not matched to a gene: 8. This CDR3 region has 14 residues. Germline lookup yields CDR1 SGDLS and CDR2 YYNGEE. DNA for the CDR3: TGTGCCAGCAGGGCGACACAGGGGTCCTATGGCTACACCTTC. It encodes CASRATQGSYGYTF.

The chain joins TRBV7-2 to TRBJ1-2; a possible D gene is TRBD1 (6 bases). V lost 3 bases, J lost 4 bases, and 18 bases lay in between. Per germline, CDR1 SGHTA and CDR2 FQGNSA. The CDR3 extends over 16 amino acids. In DNA form, the CDR3 reads TGTGCCAGCAGCTTGGGCCTTAGGACAGAAGGCTATGGCTACACCTTC. Its protein product is CASSLGLRTEGYGYTF. Full variable domain (rest looked up from reference TRBV7-2 and TRBJ1-2): GAGVSQSPSNKVTEKGKDVELRCDPISGHTALYWYRQSLGQGLEFLIYFQGNSAPDKSGLPSDRFSAERTGGSVSTLTIQRTQQEDSAVYLCASSLGLRTEGYGYTFGSGTRLTVV.